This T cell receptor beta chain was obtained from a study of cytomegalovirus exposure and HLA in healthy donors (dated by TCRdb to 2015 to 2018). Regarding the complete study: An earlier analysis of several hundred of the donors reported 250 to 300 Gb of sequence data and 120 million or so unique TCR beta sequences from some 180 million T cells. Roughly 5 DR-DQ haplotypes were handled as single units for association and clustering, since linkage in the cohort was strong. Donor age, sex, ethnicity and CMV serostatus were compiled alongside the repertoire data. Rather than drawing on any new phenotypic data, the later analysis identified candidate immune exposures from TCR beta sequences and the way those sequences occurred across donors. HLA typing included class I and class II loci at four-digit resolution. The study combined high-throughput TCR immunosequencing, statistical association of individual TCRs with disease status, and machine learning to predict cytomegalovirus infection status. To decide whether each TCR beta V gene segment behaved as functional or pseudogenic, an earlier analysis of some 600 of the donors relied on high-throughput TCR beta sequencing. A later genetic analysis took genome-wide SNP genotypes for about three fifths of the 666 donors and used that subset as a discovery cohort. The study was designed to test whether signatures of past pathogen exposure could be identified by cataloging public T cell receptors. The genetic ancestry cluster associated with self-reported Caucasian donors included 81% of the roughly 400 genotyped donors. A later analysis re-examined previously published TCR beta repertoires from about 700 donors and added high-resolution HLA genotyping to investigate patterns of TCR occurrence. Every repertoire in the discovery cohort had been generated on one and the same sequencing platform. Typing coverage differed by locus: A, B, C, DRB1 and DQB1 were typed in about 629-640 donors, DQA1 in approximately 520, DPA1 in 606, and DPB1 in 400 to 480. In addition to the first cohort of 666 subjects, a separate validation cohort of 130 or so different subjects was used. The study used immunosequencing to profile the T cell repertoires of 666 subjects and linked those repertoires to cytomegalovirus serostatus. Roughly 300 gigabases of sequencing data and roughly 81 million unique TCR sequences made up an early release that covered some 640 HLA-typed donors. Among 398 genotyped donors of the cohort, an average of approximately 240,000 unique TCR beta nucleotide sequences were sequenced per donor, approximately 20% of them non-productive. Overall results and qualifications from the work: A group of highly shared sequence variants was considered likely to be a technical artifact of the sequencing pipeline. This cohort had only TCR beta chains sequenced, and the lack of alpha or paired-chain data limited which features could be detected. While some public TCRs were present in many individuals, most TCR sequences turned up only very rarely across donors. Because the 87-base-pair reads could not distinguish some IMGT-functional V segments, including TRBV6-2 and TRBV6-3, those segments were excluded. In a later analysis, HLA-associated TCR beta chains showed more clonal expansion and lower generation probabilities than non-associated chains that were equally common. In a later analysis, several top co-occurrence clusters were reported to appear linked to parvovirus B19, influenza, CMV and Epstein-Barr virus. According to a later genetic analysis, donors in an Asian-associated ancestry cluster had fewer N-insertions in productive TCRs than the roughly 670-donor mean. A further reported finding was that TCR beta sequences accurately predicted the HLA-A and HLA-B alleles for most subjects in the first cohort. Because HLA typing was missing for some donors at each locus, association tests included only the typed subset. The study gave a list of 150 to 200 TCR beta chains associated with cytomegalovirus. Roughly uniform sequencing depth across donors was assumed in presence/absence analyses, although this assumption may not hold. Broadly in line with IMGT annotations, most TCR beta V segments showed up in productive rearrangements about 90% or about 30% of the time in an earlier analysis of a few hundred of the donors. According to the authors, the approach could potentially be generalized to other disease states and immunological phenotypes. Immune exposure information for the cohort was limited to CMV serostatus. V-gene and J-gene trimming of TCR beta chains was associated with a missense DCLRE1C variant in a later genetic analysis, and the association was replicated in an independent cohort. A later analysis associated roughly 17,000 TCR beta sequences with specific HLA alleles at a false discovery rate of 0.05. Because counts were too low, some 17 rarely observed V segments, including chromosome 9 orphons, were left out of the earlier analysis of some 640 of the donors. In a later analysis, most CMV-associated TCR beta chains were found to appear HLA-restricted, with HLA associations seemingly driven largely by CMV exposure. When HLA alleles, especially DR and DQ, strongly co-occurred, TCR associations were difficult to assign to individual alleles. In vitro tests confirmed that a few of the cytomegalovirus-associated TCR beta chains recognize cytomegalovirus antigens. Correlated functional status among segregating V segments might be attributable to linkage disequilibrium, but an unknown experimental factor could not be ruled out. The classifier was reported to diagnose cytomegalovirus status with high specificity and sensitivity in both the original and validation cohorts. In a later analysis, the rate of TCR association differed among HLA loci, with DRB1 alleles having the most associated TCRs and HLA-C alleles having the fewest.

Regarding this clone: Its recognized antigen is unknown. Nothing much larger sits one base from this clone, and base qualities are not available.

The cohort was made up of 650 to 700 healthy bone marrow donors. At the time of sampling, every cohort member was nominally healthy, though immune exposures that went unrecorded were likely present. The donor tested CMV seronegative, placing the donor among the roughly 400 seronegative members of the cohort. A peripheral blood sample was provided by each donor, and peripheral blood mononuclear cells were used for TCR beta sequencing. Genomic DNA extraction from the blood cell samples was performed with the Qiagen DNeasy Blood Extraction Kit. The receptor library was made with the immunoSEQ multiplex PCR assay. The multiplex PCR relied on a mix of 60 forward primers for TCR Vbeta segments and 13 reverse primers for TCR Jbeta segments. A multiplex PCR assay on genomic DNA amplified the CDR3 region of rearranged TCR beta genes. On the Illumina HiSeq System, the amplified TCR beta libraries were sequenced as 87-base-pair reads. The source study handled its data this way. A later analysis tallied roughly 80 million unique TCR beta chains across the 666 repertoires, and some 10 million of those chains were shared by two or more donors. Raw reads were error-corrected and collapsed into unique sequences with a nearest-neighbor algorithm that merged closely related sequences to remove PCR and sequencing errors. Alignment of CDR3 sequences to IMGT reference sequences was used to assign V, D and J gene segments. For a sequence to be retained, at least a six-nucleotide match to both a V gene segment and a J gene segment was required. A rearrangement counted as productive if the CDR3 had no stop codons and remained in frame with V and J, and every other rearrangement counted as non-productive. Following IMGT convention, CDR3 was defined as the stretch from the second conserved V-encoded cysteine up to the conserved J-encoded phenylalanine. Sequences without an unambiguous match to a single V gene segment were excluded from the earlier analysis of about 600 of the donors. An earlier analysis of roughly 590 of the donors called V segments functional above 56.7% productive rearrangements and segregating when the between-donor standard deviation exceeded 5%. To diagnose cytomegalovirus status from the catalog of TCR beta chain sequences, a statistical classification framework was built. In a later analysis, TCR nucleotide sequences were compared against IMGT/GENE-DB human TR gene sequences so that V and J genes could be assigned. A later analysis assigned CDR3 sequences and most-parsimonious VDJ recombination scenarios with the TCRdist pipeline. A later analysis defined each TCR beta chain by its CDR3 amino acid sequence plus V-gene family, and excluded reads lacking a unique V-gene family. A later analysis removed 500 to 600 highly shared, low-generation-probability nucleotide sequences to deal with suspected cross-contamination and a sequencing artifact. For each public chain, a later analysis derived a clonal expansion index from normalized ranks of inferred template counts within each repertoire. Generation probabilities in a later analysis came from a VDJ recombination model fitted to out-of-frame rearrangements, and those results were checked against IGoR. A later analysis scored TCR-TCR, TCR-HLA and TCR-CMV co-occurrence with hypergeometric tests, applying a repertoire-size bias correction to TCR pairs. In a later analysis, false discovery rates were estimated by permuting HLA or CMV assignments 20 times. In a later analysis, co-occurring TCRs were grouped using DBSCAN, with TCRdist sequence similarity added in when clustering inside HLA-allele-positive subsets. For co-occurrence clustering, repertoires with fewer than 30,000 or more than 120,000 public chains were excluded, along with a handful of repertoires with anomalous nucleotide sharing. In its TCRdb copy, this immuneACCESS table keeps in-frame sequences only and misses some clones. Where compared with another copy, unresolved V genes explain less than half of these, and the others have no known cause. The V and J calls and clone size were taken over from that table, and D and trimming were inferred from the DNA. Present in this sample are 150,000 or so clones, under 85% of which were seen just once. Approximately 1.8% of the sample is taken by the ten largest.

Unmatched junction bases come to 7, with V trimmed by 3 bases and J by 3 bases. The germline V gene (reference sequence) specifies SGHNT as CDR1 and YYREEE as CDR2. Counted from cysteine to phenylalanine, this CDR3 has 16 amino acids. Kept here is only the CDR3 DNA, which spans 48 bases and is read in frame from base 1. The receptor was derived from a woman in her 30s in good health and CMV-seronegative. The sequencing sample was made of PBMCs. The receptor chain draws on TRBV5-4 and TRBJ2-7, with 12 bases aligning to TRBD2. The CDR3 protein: CASSSGGLAGLYEQYF. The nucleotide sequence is TGTGCCAGCAGCTCGGGGGGACTAGCGGGCCTCTACGAGCAGTACTTC.